This is a list of T cell receptor beta chains from one sample in a study of cytomegalovirus exposure and HLA in healthy donors. Clones were read by immunoSEQ multiplex PCR, and TCRdb kept only the in-frame ones, dropping some. The sample includes some 310,000 clones, roughly 88% of them seen just once. Sequencing was performed on PBMCs. These receptors were taken from a man aged 25 to 40 in good health and CMV-seronegative. CDR3s include the opening cysteine and the closing phenylalanine or tryptophan. A D gene is named only where the DNA matches it firmly. Rows may omit the clone size; those that give it use once, few, many or a size class.

j_gene: TRBJ1-1; d_gene: TRBD1; abundance: NA; v_gene: TRBV2; CDR3nt: TGTGCCAGCAGTGAAGCAAGAACAGGGGGCCTCATGAACACTGAAGCTTTCTTT; CDR3aa: CASSEARTGGLMNTEAFF
j_gene: TRBJ2-1; d_gene: NA; abundance: NA; v_gene: TRBV5-6; CDR3nt: TGTGCCAGCAGCTGGCGGGGGCGAGCGAACAATGAGCAGTTCTTC; CDR3aa: CASSWRGRANNEQFF
j_gene: TRBJ2-7; d_gene: TRBD2; abundance: NA; v_gene: TRBV5-5; CDR3nt: TGTGCCAGCAGCTTGGTACCGACTAGCGGGAGCTCCTACGAGCAGTACTTC; CDR3aa: CASSLVPTSGSSYEQYF
j_gene: TRBJ2-3; d_gene: NA; abundance: NA; v_gene: TRBV19; CDR3nt: TGTGCCAGTAGTATAGGATCAGGGATAGGAACAGATACGCAGTATTTT; CDR3aa: CASSIGSGIGTDTQYF
j_gene: TRBJ2-7; d_gene: NA; abundance: NA; v_gene: TRBV7-8; CDR3nt: TGTGCCAGCAGCTTTTCGGGGGCCTACGAGCAGTACTTC; CDR3aa: CASSFSGAYEQYF
j_gene: TRBJ2-1; d_gene: TRBD2; abundance: NA; v_gene: TRBV7-9; CDR3nt: TGTGCCAGCCTTCGTTCTAGCGGGGGGATAAATGAGCAGTTCTTC; CDR3aa: CASLRSSGGINEQFF
j_gene: TRBJ2-1; d_gene: NA; abundance: NA; v_gene: TRBV19; CDR3nt: TGTGCCAGTAAGGCACAGGATTACAATGAGCAGTTCTTC; CDR3aa: CASKAQDYNEQFF
j_gene: TRBJ1-3; d_gene: TRBD1; abundance: NA; v_gene: TRBV18; CDR3nt: TGTGCCAGCTCATCGGACAGGGTATCTGGAAACACCATATATTTT; CDR3aa: CASSSDRVSGNTIYF
j_gene: TRBJ2-1; d_gene: TRBD2; abundance: once; v_gene: TRBV14; CDR3nt: TGTGCCAGCAGCCAGGGGGGACTAGCGGGGAGATTCTTC; CDR3aa: CASSQGGLAGRFF
j_gene: TRBJ2-7; d_gene: NA; abundance: NA; v_gene: TRBV5-5; CDR3nt: TGTGCCAGCAGCGCTCCCGGGACACTCTACTCCTACGAGCAGTACTTC; CDR3aa: CASSAPGTLYSYEQYF
j_gene: TRBJ1-3; d_gene: TRBD1; abundance: NA; v_gene: TRBV7-6; CDR3nt: TGTGCCAGCAGCTCCACAGGGGGCTCTGGAAACACCATATATTTT; CDR3aa: CASSSTGGSGNTIYF
j_gene: TRBJ1-4; d_gene: NA; abundance: NA; v_gene: TRBV7-6; CDR3nt: TGTGCCAGCAGCTCAGAGGGAGCGGGGAGAACTAATGAAAAACTGTTTTTT; CDR3aa: CASSSEGAGRTNEKLFF
j_gene: TRBJ1-1; d_gene: NA; abundance: NA; v_gene: TRBV19; CDR3nt: TGTGCCAGTAGTATTTCAGGGTGGGCAGAAAAGGACACTGAAGCTTTCTTT; CDR3aa: CASSISGWAEKDTEAFF
j_gene: TRBJ1-3; d_gene: TRBD1; abundance: once; v_gene: TRBV4-1; CDR3nt: TGCGCCAGCAGCCCTTGGACAGGTTTAGCTGGAAACACCATATATTTT; CDR3aa: CASSPWTGLAGNTIYF
j_gene: TRBJ2-3; d_gene: TRBD1; abundance: NA; v_gene: TRBV19; CDR3nt: TGTGCCAGTAGCCTCCAGGGGCAGGGGGCGACAGATACGCAGTATTTT; CDR3aa: CASSLQGQGATDTQYF
j_gene: TRBJ2-2; d_gene: NA; abundance: NA; v_gene: TRBV5-6; CDR3nt: TGTGCCAGCAGCTTGGCCACAGCCCCCGGGGAGCTGTTTTTT; CDR3aa: CASSLATAPGELFF
j_gene: TRBJ2-7; d_gene: TRBD2; abundance: NA; v_gene: TRBV5-4; CDR3nt: TGTGCCAGCAGCTTGGACGATCTAGCGGGGGGGCAGTACGAGCAGTACTTC; CDR3aa: CASSLDDLAGGQYEQYF
j_gene: TRBJ2-5; d_gene: TRBD1; abundance: NA; v_gene: TRBV7-2; CDR3nt: TGTGCCAGCAGCTCCTACAGGGGACAAGAGACCCAGTACTTC; CDR3aa: CASSSYRGQETQYF
j_gene: TRBJ2-7; d_gene: NA; abundance: NA; v_gene: TRBV18; CDR3nt: TGTGCCAGCTCCCCCCCGGGTACGGACGAGCAGTACTTC; CDR3aa: CASSPPGTDEQYF
j_gene: TRBJ2-1; d_gene: TRBD2; abundance: NA; v_gene: TRBV5-6; CDR3nt: TGTGCCAGCAGCTTCGGGACTAGCATCAATGAGCAGTTCTTC; CDR3aa: CASSFGTSINEQFF
j_gene: TRBJ2-5; d_gene: TRBD1; abundance: NA; v_gene: TRBV18; CDR3nt: TGTGCCAGCTCCGACAGGGGGCCGGAGACCCAGTACTTC; CDR3aa: CASSDRGPETQYF
j_gene: TRBJ2-7; d_gene: TRBD1; abundance: NA; v_gene: TRBV27; CDR3nt: TGTGCCAGCAGTTTAGGGCAGGGGGTAATCTACGAGCAGTACTTC; CDR3aa: CASSLGQGVIYEQYF
j_gene: TRBJ1-4; d_gene: NA; abundance: NA; v_gene: TRBV4-1; CDR3nt: TGCGCCAGCAGCCACCACCGGGGGGTCCTGGACTTTTCCGATGAAAAACTGTTTTTT; CDR3aa: CASSHHRGVLDFSDEKLFF
j_gene: TRBJ1-1; d_gene: NA; abundance: NA; v_gene: TRBV4-3; CDR3nt: TGCGCCAGCAGCCAAGCGATGGGGGGGATGAACACTGAAGCTTTCTTT; CDR3aa: CASSQAMGGMNTEAFF
j_gene: TRBJ2-1; d_gene: NA; abundance: once; v_gene: TRBV11-2; CDR3nt: TGTGCCAGCAGCTTAGGGCCAGCCCGGAGCTCCTACAATGAGCAGTTCTTC; CDR3aa: CASSLGPARSSYNEQFF
j_gene: TRBJ2-1; d_gene: NA; abundance: NA; v_gene: TRBV6-1; CDR3nt: TGTGCCAGCAGTGAAGGCGATGCTTTCGTTTTCAATGAGCAGTTCTTC; CDR3aa: CASSEGDAFVFNEQFF
j_gene: TRBJ1-5; d_gene: NA; abundance: NA; v_gene: TRBV5-1; CDR3nt: TGCGCCAGCAGAATAGATCAGGGAAGCAATCAGCCCCAGCATTTT; CDR3aa: CASRIDQGSNQPQHF
j_gene: TRBJ2-7; d_gene: TRBD1; abundance: NA; v_gene: TRBV7-2; CDR3nt: TGTGCCAGCCTCCGGACAGGGGACTCCTACGAGCAGTACTTC; CDR3aa: CASLRTGDSYEQYF
j_gene: TRBJ1-5; d_gene: NA; abundance: NA; v_gene: TRBV4-1; CDR3nt: TGCGCCAGCAGCCAAAAAGCAGGGGGCAATCAGCCCCAGCATTTT; CDR3aa: CASSQKAGGNQPQHF
j_gene: TRBJ2-7; d_gene: NA; abundance: NA; v_gene: TRBV5-1; CDR3nt: TGCGCCAGCAGCCCCCCAGCAGGGCGGTACGAGCAGTACTTC; CDR3aa: CASSPPAGRYEQYF
j_gene: TRBJ1-6; d_gene: NA; abundance: NA; v_gene: TRBV6-5; CDR3nt: TGTGCCAGCAGGATTAGGGGAACCTATAATTCACCCCTCCACTTT; CDR3aa: CASRIRGTYNSPLHF
j_gene: TRBJ2-7; d_gene: TRBD1; abundance: once; v_gene: TRBV10-1; CDR3nt: TGCGCCAGCAGGCTTACAGGGGAACCTCCCTACGAGCAGTACTTC; CDR3aa: CASRLTGEPPYEQYF